Following are 23 T cell receptor beta chains from one sample sequenced in a study of CD8 T cells in Susac syndrome. With random hexamers, 0.5 to 1 ug RNA was reverse transcribed. TCRdb reanalysed the immunoSEQ multiplex PCR reads using MiXCR and keeps one entry per CDR3 protein. The data show 400,000 to 550,000 distinct CDR3 sequences, with around 85% seen just once and under 0.15% held by the top ten. Input material: CD8+ T cells from PBMCs. Receptor source: a human donor with multiple sclerosis.

Only one count was recorded for this clonotype. The gene calls are TRBV6-5 and TRBJ2-4; D is unresolved. Germline values: CDR1 MNHEY, CDR2 SVGAGI. The germline V and J ends were trimmed by 2 bases and 0 bases, with 14 bases remaining between them. CDR3 length: 17 amino acids. The CDR3 region has the DNA TGTGCCAGCAGTTACGGACCGGGCGACCTAGCCAAAAACATTCAGTACTTC. Its protein product is CASSYGPGDLAKNIQYF.

The chain links TRBV25-1 to TRBJ2-1; 13 nucleotides line up with TRBD2. Unmatched junction bases numbered 5, after V lost 4 bases and J lost 8 bases. This CDR3 contains 15 residues. Germline V CDR1 and CDR2: MGHDK, SYGVNS. The CDR3 region has the DNA TGTGCCAGCAGTGGCGGACTAGCGGGAGCGGATGAGCAGTTCTTC. It codes for CASSGGLAGADEQFF.

The rearrangement links TRBV9 to TRBJ1-1; D is unclear. This CDR3 region has 12 residues. Germline V lookup: CDR1 SGDLS, CDR2 YYNGEE. Trimming removed 3 bases at V and 5 bases at J, with 8 bases between. The chain's CDR3 is CASSAQYTEAFF. The CDR3 coding sequence is TGTGCCAGCAGCGCCCAGTATACTGAAGCTTTCTTT. Using reference TRBV9 and TRBJ1-1 for the parts outside the CDR3, the full variable domain is DSGVTQTPKHLITATGQRVTLRCSPRSGDLSVYWYQQSLDQGLQFLIQYYNGEERAKGNILERFSAQQFPDLHSELNLSSLELGDSALYFCASSAQYTEAFFGQGTRLTVV.

This rearrangement joins TRBV20-1 to TRBJ2-7, with a possible D match to TRBD1 (5 bases). Deletions cut 5 bases from V and 0 bases from J, with 14 bases between. Germline values: CDR1 DFQATT, CDR2 SNEGSKA (reference sequence). The CDR3 length is 14 residues. As DNA, the CDR3 is TGCAGTGCTCTAGGGGTCTCGAGCTCCTACGAGCAGTACTTC. Amino acids: CSALGVSSSYEQYF.

The gene calls are TRBV7-4 and TRBJ1-1; 8 positions agree with TRBD1. Germline CDR1 reads SGHVT; CDR2 reads SQSDAQ. Unmatched junction bases numbered 5, after V lost 1 base and J lost 1 base. The CDR3 has 16 residues. The DNA for the CDR3 is TGTGCCAGCAGCTTAGTTCAGGGGGCCGCGAACACTGAAGCTTTCTTT. It encodes CASSLVQGAANTEAFF.

V gene TRBV9 combines with J gene TRBJ2-7; TRBD1 agrees at 9 bases. This CDR3 has 14 amino acids. Germline V gene lookup returns CDR1 SGDLS and CDR2 YYNGEE. The ends lost 4 bases at V and 4 bases at J; junction bases unmatched: 6. CDR3 loop: CASSTRTGDYEQYF. The CDR3 DNA reads as TGTGCCAGCAGCACCAGGACAGGGGATTACGAGCAGTACTTC. The full variable domain, with the rest looked up from reference TRBV9 and TRBJ2-7, is DSGVTQTPKHLITATGQRVTLRCSPRSGDLSVYWYQQSLDQGLQFLIQYYNGEERAKGNILERFSAQQFPDLHSELNLSSLELGDSALYFCASSTRTGDYEQYFGPGTRLTVT.

This chain connects TRBV12-3 or TRBV12-4 to TRBJ2-7; D perhaps matches TRBD2 (5 bases). V shed 2 bases and J shed 4 bases, with 18 bases lying between them. The CDR3 totals 16 residues. For the CDR3, the DNA is TGTGCCAGCAGTTTACGGGGTGGTCTATCGGGGTACGAGCAGTACTTC. Translated: CASSLRGGLSGYEQYF.

The chain recombines TRBV7-9 with TRBJ2-4; 8 nucleotides match TRBD1. CDR3 size: 19 residues. V gave up 5 bases and J gave up 0 bases; unmatched junction bases: 15. The V gene's germline CDR1 is SEHNR and CDR2 FQNEAQ (reference sequence). For the CDR3, the DNA is TGTGCCAGCAGCCCCCCGCGGGGAGGACAGGGTAAAGCCAAAAACATTCAGTACTTC. It codes for CASSPPRGGQGKAKNIQYF.

This chain links TRBV19 with TRBJ2-1; 10 nucleotides line up with TRBD2. V trimming: 1 base; J trimming: 7 bases; junction bases outside the gene matches: 7. Germline assignment: CDR1 LNHDA and CDR2 SQIVND (reference sequence). The CDR3 runs 16 residues. CDR3 protein: CASSIGGLAGENEQFF. The DNA for the CDR3 is TGTGCCAGTAGTATAGGGGGTCTAGCGGGAGAGAATGAGCAGTTCTTC.

Here the CDR3 DNA reads TGTGCCAGCAGCCCGGGACAGGGACCCTTGGGCTACACCTTC. This codes for CASSPGQGPLGYTF. This chain joins TRBV5-4 and TRBJ1-2; 9 bases are a match to TRBD1. The germline gives CDR1 SGHNT, CDR2 YYREEE (reference sequence). V trimming: 4 bases; J trimming: 8 bases; junction bases outside the gene matches: 9. This CDR3 contains 14 residues.

V gene TRBV19 combines with J gene TRBJ2-2; D not resolved. The CDR3 is 14 residues long. The germline gives CDR1 LNHDA, CDR2 SQIVND (reference sequence). Trimming took 5 bases from V and 5 from J, leaving 12 bases between them. The CDR3 loop is CASSSTEKTGELFF. CDR3 coding DNA: TGTGCCAGTAGTTCGACGGAAAAAACCGGGGAGCTGTTTTTT.

This clonotype showed up just once. This sequence joins TRBV7-9 and TRBJ2-7, with D possibly being TRBD1 or TRBD2 (5 bases each). The germline CDR1 and CDR2 sequences are SEHNR and FQNEAQ (reference sequence). The CDR3 covers 16 residues. V was shortened by 3 bases and J by 0 bases, with 15 bases between the two germline ends. The CDR3 coding sequence is TGTGCCAGCAGCTTTACCGGGACCGGTAACTCCTACGAGCAGTACTTC. This codes for CASSFTGTGNSYEQYF.

J is TRBJ2-1 and V is TRBV11-1; 14 bases are shared with TRBD2. Per the germline V gene, CDR1 is SGHAT and CDR2 is FQDESV (reference sequence). CDR3 size: 18 residues. V gave up 0 bases and J gave up 8 bases; unmatched junction bases: 9. The CDR3 sequence is CASSLAGTSGSIHDEQFF. CDR3 in DNA: TGTGCCAGCAGCTTAGCCGGGACTAGCGGGAGTATCCACGATGAGCAGTTCTTC.

This clonotype was recorded a few times. The chain carries TRBV27 and TRBJ2-7; maybe TRBD1 (6 bases). The CDR3 consists of 15 residues. Germline V lookup: CDR1 MNHEY, CDR2 SMNVEV (reference sequence). Trimming pared 5 bases from V and 7 bases from J, leaving 21 bases between. Here the CDR3 reads CASSMDSPPLGEQYF. The DNA of the CDR3 is TGTGCCAGCAGTATGGACAGCCCTCCACTAGGAGAGCAGTACTTC.

The rearrangement uses TRBV12-3 or TRBV12-4 and TRBJ1-1; 7 positions match TRBD1. V gave up 4 bases and J gave up 7 bases; unmatched junction bases: 9. The CDR3 is 14 residues long. CDR3: CASSSPGGTIEAFF. The CDR3 DNA sequence: TGTGCCAGCAGTTCCCCAGGGGGAACCATTGAAGCTTTCTTT.

The chain recombines TRBV5-1 with TRBJ2-1; D ambiguous. The length of the CDR3 is 16 residues. Germline-derived CDR1 and CDR2 are SGHRS and YFSETQ. The V end lost 2 bases, the J end lost 8 bases, and 20 bases lay between the germline ends. CDR3 protein: CASSFRALLRQDEQFF. For the CDR3, the DNA is TGCGCCAGCAGCTTCCGGGCCCTACTTAGGCAGGATGAGCAGTTCTTC.

V is TRBV28 and J is TRBJ1-1; D is ambiguous. Between the trimmed V and J ends, which lost 2 bases and 3 bases, there was a span of 10 bases. Looked up from germline, CDR1 is MDHEN and CDR2 is SYDVKM. This CDR3 has 14 amino acids. CDR3 residues: CASSLNPAHTEAFF. The CDR3, as DNA: TGTGCCAGCAGTTTAAATCCGGCACACACTGAAGCTTTCTTT.

The rearrangement joins TRBV9 to TRBJ2-7, with a weak D call TRBD2 (5 bases). Trimming stripped 0 bases from V and 2 bases from J, with 6 bases between. Germline V gene lookup returns CDR1 SGDLS and CDR2 YYNGEE. The CDR3 is made up of 13 amino acids. The CDR3 is CASSVGLTYEQYF. The CDR3 region has the DNA TGTGCCAGCAGCGTAGGACTAACCTACGAGCAGTACTTC.

This chain uses TRBV25-1 with TRBJ2-7; D unresolved. The V end lost 3 bases, the J end lost 4 bases, and 10 bases lay between the germline ends. Germline-derived CDR1 and CDR2 are MGHDK and SYGVNS. CDR3 size: 13 residues. The CDR3 reads CASSDSYMYEQYF. DNA of the CDR3: TGTGCCAGCAGTGACTCCTACATGTACGAGCAGTACTTC.

The chain carries TRBV19 and TRBJ1-1; D unresolved. Germline values: CDR1 LNHDA, CDR2 SQIVND (reference sequence). Trimming removed 6 bases from V and 1 base from J, with 9 bases in between. The CDR3 sequence is 13 residues long. The CDR3 coding sequence is TGTGCCAGTAGCCAGACAAAGAACACTGAAGCTTTCTTT. Translated, it gives CASSQTKNTEAFF.

The chain has TRBV5-5 and TRBJ2-5; maybe TRBD2 (5 bases). The germline V and J ends were trimmed by 0 bases and 8 bases, with 14 bases remaining between them. The length of the CDR3 is 14 residues. Looked up from germline, CDR1 is SGHKS and CDR2 is YYEKEE (reference sequence). CDR3 nucleotides: TGTGCCAGCAGCTTGGGCCCAGAGCCGGGAACCCAGTACTTC. Protein: CASSLGPEPGTQYF. Combining the CDR3 with reference TRBV5-5 and TRBJ2-5 gives the whole variable domain DAGVTQSPTHLIKTRGQQVTLRCSPISGHKSVSWYQQVLGQGPQFIFQYYEKEERGRGNFPDRFSARQFPNYSSELNVNALLLGDSALYLCASSLGPEPGTQYFGPGTRLLVL.

CDR3 amino acids: CASSHRDSYFTEAFF. The CDR3 nucleotides are TGTGCCAGCAGCCATAGGGACAGCTACTTCACTGAAGCTTTCTTT. The genes are TRBV5-6 and TRBJ1-1; 7 positions match TRBD1. CDR1 and CDR2 (germline): SGHDT, YYEEEE. J lost 4 bases, V lost 4 bases, and 10 bases had no gene match. CDR3 size: 15 residues.

The V and J genes are TRBV7-9 and TRBJ2-7; no reliable D call. CDR3 length: 11 residues. V was clipped by 7 bases and J by 6 bases, with 10 bases between them. Germline CDR1 SEHNR, CDR2 FQNEAQ (reference sequence). The CDR3 DNA reads TGTGCCAGCATCTCGCCCAGCGAGCAGTACTTC. It codes for CASISPSEQYF.